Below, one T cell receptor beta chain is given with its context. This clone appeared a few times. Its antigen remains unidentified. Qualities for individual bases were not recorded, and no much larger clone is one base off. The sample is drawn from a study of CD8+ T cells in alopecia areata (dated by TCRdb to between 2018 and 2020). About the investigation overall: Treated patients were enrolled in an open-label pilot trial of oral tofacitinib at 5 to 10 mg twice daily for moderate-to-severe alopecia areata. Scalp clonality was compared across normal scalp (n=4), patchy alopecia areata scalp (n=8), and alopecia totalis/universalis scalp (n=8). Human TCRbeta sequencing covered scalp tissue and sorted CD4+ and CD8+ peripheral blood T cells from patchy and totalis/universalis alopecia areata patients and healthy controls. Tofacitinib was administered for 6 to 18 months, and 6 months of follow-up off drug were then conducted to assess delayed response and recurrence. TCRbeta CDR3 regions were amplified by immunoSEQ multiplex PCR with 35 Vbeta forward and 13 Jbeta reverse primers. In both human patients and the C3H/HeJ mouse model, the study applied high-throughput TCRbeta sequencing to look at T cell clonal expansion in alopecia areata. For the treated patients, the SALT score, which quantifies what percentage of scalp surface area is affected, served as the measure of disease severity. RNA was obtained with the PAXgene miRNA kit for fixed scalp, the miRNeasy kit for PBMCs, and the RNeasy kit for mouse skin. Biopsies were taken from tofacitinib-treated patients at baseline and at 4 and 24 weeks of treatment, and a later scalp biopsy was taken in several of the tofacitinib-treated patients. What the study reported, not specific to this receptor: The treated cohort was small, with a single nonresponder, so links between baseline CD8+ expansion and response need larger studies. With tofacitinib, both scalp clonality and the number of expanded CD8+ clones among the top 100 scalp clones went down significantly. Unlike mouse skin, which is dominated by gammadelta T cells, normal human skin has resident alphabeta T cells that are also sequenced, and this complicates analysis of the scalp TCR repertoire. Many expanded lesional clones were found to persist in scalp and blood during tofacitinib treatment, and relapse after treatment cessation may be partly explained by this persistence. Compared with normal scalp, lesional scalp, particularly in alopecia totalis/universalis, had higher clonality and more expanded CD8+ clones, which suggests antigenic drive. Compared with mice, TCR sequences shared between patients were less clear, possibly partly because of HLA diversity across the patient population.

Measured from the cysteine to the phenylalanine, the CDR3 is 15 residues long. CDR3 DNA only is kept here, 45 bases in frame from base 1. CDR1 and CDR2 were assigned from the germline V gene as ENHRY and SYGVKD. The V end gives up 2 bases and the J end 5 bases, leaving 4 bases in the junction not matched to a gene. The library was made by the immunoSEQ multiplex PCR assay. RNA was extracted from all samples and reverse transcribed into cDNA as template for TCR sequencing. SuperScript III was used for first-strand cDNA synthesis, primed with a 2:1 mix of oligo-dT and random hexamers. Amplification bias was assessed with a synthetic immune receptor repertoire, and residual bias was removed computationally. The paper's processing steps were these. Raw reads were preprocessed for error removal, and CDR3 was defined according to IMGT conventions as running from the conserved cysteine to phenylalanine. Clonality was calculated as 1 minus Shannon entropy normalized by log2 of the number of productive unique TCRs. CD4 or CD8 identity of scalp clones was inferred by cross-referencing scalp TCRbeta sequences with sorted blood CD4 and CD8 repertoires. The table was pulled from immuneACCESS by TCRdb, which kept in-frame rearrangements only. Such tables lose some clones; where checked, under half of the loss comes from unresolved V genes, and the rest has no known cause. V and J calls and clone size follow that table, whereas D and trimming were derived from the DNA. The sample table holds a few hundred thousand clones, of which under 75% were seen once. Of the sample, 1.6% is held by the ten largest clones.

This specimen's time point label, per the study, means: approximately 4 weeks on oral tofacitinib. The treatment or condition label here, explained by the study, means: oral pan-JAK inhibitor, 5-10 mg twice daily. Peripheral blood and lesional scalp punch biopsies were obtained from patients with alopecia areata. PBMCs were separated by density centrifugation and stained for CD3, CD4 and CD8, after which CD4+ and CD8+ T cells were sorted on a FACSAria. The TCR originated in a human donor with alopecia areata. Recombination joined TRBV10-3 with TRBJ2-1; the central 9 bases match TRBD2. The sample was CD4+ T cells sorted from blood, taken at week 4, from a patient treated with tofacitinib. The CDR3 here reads CAISESGGSNNEQFF. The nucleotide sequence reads TGTGCCATCAGTGAGAGCGGGGGGTCGAACAATGAGCAGTTCTTC.